This T cell receptor (beta chain) was documented in a study of cytomegalovirus exposure and HLA in healthy donors. Study-wide results and caveats: In a later analysis, CMV-associated beta chains were mostly HLA-associated, it appeared.

Between the trimmed V and J ends, which lost 2 bases and 6 bases, there was a span of 12 bases. This CDR3 has 13 residues. The germline CDR1 and CDR2 sequences are SGHNT and YYREEE (reference sequence). Comments on this clone: Its matching antigen is unknown.

The PCR was carried out with 60 Vbeta primers and 13 Jbeta primers. Libraries were prepared by immunoSEQ multiplex PCR; TCRdb keeps only in-frame clonotypes and omits some of them. In the table there are about 170,000 clones, roughly 84% of which are singletons. Sequenced: PBMCs. The J gene is TRBJ2-7, the V gene TRBV5-4; D possibly corresponds to TRBD2 (7 bases). The clonotype originates from a male donor in good health and CMV-seronegative. The CDR3 bases are TGTGCCAGCAGCTTTCTTAGGGGGGGCGAGCAGTACTTC. This codes for CASSFLRGGEQYF.